This TCR beta chain was retrieved from a study of T cell responses to AZD1222 COVID-19 vaccine. The study's findings and limits: AZD1222 recipients seropositive at baseline numbered only 6 or 7. Unmutated variant regions reportedly attract nearly half of all spike-specific TCRs. CD4 TCRs linked to vaccination spanned spike, dominating at 160-218 and 743-854. The donors showed a predominance of white British ancestry and of females, with possible underestimation of clonal diversity.

As regards this clone: Its specificity is not known.

The V gene's germline CDR1 is LGHDT and CDR2 YNNKEL (reference sequence). V lost 2 bases to trimming and J lost 0 bases, with 8 bases between them. The CDR3 runs 14 residues. The method was immunoSEQ multiplex PCR; TCRdb's version includes in-frame clones alone and lacks a portion of them. The sample has 150,000 to 200,000 clones, about 91% seen once; the top ten hold 4.4%. Specimen: peripheral blood, collected on day 0 of MenACWY control vaccination. This TCR came from an adult in good health. The J gene is TRBJ2-7, the V gene TRBV3-1 (or the pseudogene TRBV3-2); D is uncertain. The CDR3 region is CASSQNWISYEQYF. The CDR3, as DNA: TGTGCCAGCAGCCAAAACTGGATCTCCTACGAGCAGTACTTC.